These 7 T cell receptor beta chains were sequenced from one sample in a study of Tregs in tolerant kidney transplant recipients. The data were produced by immunoSEQ multiplex PCR, yet TCRdb's version contains in-frame clones alone and is incomplete. The sample has over 85,000 clones, roughly 93% seen once. The specimen was CD4+ T cells from blood, collected before the transplant. The origin of the receptors is a human donor who received a combined kidney and bone marrow transplant.

The chain employs TRBV18 and TRBJ1-1; D is perhaps TRBD1 (6 bases). The CDR3 extends over 13 amino acids. Trimming cost V 6 bases and J 5 bases, with 13 bases left between them. CDR1 and CDR2 from the germline V gene are KGHSH and LQKENI. For the CDR3, the DNA is TGTGCCAGCTCTATCTCAGGGGAGACTGAAGCTTTCTTT. This gives the protein CASSISGETEAFF.

The chain recombines TRBV19 with TRBJ2-5, with 8 positions matching TRBD1. The germline gives CDR1 LNHDA, CDR2 SQIVND (reference sequence). The CDR3 has 15 amino acids. Unmatched junction bases numbered 7, after V lost 5 bases and J lost 2 bases. The CDR3 sequence: CASSLTGVFQETQYF. Here the CDR3 DNA reads TGTGCCAGTAGTTTGACAGGGGTATTTCAAGAGACCCAGTACTTC.

The table lists this clone with a count of one. The J gene is TRBJ2-1, the V gene TRBV6-1, with 10 bases matching TRBD2. CDR1 is MNHNS, CDR2 SASEGT, per germline. The CDR3 runs 15 residues. V lost 6 bases and J lost 3; bases outside the gene matches: 5. The CDR3, as DNA: TGTGCCAGCAGCATGGGGACTAGCGACTACAATGAGCAGTTCTTC. It encodes CASSMGTSDYNEQFF.

V gene TRBV27 combines with J gene TRBJ2-5, with TRBD2 matching over 8 bases. This CDR3 is 15 amino acids long. J was trimmed by 1 base and V by 2 bases; bases with no gene match: 3. CDR1 and CDR2 (germline): MNHEY, SMNVEV (reference sequence). The CDR3 DNA reads as TGTGCCAGCAGTTTAGGGCTAGCGGGCCAAGAGACCCAGTACTTC. Amino acids: CASSLGLAGQETQYF.

This rearrangement joins TRBV7-3 to TRBJ2-7; 10 bases agree with TRBD2. The CDR3 extends over 17 amino acids. V shed 1 base, J shed 5 bases, and the junction held 11 bases outside the gene matches. The germline CDR1 and CDR2 sequences are SGHTA and FQGTGA. Here the CDR3 reads CASSLRRSSSGSNEQYF. The CDR3 region has the DNA TGTGCCAGCAGCTTAAGGAGGTCGTCTAGCGGGAGTAACGAGCAGTACTTC.

The chain uses TRBV6-6 and TRBJ2-5; 7 nucleotides align to TRBD2. After removal of 6 bases from V and 3 bases from J, the junction contained 1 base not matched to a gene. This CDR3 spans 12 amino acids. Germline assignment: CDR1 MNHNY and CDR2 SVGAGI (reference sequence). CDR3 nucleotide sequence: TGTGCCAGCAGGGGGGGGGAAGAGACCCAGTACTTC. It is translated as CASRGGEETQYF.

This chain joins TRBV9 and TRBJ2-5; D unclear. CDR1 and CDR2 from the germline V gene are SGDLS and YYNGEE. V was shortened by 0 bases and J by 5 bases, with 8 bases between the two germline ends. The CDR3 spans 13 residues. The CDR3: CASSVVAAETQYF. CDR3 nucleotides: TGTGCCAGCAGCGTAGTTGCGGCGGAGACCCAGTACTTC.